Listed below are T cell receptor beta chains from one sample, sequenced in a study of blood T cell repertoires in COVID-19. Method: immunoSEQ multiplex PCR; TCRdb's copy keeps in-frame clones and lacks some. The data hold roughly 120,000 clones, with 83% observed a single time. Sample: peripheral blood. Receptors originate from a woman in her fifties or sixties with acute or convalescent COVID-19. The CDR3 runs from the conserved cysteine through the conserved F or W. The D gene is left open where the match is weak. Clone sizes are given selectively: once, few, many, or a class where the clone is expanded.

V gene	clone size	J gene	D gene	CDR3 protein	CDR3 DNA
TRBV13	-	TRBJ1-1	-	CASSLGSPNTEAFF	TGTGCCAGCAGCTTGGGTAGCCCGAACACTGAAGCTTTCTTT
TRBV19	-	TRBJ2-4	-	CASSSRDIKNIQYF	TGTGCCAGTAGTTCAAGGGACATCAAAAACATTCAGTACTTC
TRBV28	few	TRBJ2-2	TRBD1	CASILTQGAGELFF	TGTGCCAGCATCTTAACCCAGGGGGCCGGGGAGCTGTTTTTT
TRBV6-5	-	TRBJ2-7	-	CATQGWSYEQYF	TGTGCCACCCAGGGGTGGTCCTACGAGCAGTACTTC
TRBV5-4	-	TRBJ2-7	-	CASRARLGSYEQYF	TGTGCCAGCAGGGCCCGACTAGGTAGCTACGAGCAGTACTTC
TRBV2	-	TRBJ2-1	-	CATVSYNEQFF	TGTGCCACCGTCTCTTACAATGAGCAGTTCTTC
TRBV5-8	-	TRBJ2-1	-	CASSYSRNEQFF	TGTGCCAGCAGCTATAGTCGGAATGAGCAGTTCTTC
TRBV5-1	-	TRBJ2-3	TRBD2	CASSLAGLAGSTDTQYF	TGCGCCAGCAGCTTGGCGGGACTAGCGGGGAGCACAGATACGCAGTATTTT
TRBV19	-	TRBJ1-1	-	CASISTEAFF	TGTGCCAGTATCTCCACTGAAGCTTTCTTT
TRBV20-1	-	TRBJ1-1	-	CSCGMETEAFF	TGCAGTTGCGGAATGGAAACTGAAGCTTTCTTT
TRBV7-9	-	TRBJ2-7	-	CASSLTAAYEQYF	TGTGCCAGCAGCTTAACAGCGGCCTACGAGCAGTACTTC
TRBV2	-	TRBJ1-3	-	CASSDSPLGSSGNTIYF	TGTGCCAGCAGTGACTCCCCGCTGGGGAGCTCTGGAAACACCATATATTTT
TRBV28	-	TRBJ2-2	TRBD1	CASSLTGANTGELFF	TGTGCCAGCAGTCTGACAGGGGCGAACACCGGGGAGCTGTTTTTT
TRBV28	once	TRBJ2-2	-	CASRSPANTGELFF	TGTGCCAGCAGATCCCCTGCGAACACCGGGGAGCTGTTTTTT
TRBV7-9	few	TRBJ1-2	-	CASSQHGGEGYGYTF	TGTGCCAGCAGCCAGCATGGGGGCGAGGGCTATGGCTACACCTTC
TRBV5-1	-	TRBJ2-6	-	CASSLAGANVLTF	TGCGCCAGCAGCTTGGCAGGGGCCAACGTCCTGACTTTC
TRBV5-1	once	TRBJ1-1	-	CASRPSLQASTEAFF	TGCGCCAGCAGGCCCAGCCTGCAGGCTTCCACTGAAGCTTTCTTT